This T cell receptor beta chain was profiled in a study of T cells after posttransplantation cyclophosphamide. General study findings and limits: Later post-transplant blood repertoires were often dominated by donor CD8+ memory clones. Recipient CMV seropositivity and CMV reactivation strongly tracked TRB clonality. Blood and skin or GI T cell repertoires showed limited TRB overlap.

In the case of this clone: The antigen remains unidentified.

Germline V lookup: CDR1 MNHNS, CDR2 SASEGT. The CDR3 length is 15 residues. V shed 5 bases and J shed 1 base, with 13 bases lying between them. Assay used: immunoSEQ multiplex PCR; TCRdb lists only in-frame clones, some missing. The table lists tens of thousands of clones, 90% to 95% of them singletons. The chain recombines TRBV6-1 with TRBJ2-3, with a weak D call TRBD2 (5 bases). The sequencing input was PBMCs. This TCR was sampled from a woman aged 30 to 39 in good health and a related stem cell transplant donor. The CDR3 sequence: CASSQDMGGTDTQYF. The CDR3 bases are TGTGCCAGCAGTCAAGACATGGGAGGCACAGATACGCAGTATTTT.